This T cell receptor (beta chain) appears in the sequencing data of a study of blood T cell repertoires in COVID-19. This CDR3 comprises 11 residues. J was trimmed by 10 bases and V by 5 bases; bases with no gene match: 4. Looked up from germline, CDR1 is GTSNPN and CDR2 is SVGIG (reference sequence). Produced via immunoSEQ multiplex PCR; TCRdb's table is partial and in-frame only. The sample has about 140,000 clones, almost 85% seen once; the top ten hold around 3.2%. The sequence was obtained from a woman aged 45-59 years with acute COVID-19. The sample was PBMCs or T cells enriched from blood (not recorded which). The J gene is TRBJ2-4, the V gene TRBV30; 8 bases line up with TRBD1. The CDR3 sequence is CAWGQGGIQYF. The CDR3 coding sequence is TGTGCCTGGGGACAGGGTGGAATTCAGTACTTC.